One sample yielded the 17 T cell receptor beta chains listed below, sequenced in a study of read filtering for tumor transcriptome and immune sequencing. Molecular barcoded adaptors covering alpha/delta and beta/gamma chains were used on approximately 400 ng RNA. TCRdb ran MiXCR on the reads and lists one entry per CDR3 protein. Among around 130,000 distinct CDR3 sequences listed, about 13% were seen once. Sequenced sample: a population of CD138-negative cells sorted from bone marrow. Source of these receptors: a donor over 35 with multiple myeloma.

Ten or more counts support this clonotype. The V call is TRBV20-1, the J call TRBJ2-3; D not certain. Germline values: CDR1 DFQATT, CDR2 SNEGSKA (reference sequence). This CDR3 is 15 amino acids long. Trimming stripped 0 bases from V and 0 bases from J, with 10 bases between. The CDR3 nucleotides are TGCAGTGCTAGAGATAAAGGCGTTAGCACAGATACGCAGTATTTT. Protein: CSARDKGVSTDTQYF.

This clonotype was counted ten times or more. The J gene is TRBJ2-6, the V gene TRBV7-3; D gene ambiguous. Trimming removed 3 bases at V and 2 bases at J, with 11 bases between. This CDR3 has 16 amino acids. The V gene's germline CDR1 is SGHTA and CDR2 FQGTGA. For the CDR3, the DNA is TGTGCCAGCAGCTTCCAGTGGATGCCTGGGGCCAACGTCCTGACTTTC. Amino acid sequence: CASSFQWMPGANVLTF.

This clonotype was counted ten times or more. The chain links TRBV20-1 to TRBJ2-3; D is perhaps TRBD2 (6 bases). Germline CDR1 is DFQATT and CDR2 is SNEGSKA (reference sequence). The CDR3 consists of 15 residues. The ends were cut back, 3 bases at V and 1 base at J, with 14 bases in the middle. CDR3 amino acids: CSASGSGDGTDTQYF. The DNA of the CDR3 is TGCAGTGCTAGCGGGAGCGGAGACGGCACAGATACGCAGTATTTT.

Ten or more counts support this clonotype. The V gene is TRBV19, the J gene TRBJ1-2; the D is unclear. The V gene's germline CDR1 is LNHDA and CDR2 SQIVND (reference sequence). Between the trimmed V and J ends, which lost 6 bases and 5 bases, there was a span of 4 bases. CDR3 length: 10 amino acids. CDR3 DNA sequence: TGTGCCAGTAGAACATATGGCTACACCTTC. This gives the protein CASRTYGYTF.

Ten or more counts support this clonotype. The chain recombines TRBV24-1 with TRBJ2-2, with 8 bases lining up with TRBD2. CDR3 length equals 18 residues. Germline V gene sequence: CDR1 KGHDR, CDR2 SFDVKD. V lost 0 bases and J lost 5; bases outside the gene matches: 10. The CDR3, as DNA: TGTGCCACCAGTGATTTGACCGGGAGGGCCTCTAGGACCGGGGAGCTGTTTTTT. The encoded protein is CATSDLTGRASRTGELFF.

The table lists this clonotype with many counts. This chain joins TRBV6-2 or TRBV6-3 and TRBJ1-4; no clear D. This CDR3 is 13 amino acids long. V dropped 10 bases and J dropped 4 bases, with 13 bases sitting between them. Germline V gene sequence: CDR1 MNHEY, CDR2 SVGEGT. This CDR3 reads CAIHDSLNEKLFF. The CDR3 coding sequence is TGTGCCATTCATGATTCGCTTAATGAAAAACTGTTTTTT.

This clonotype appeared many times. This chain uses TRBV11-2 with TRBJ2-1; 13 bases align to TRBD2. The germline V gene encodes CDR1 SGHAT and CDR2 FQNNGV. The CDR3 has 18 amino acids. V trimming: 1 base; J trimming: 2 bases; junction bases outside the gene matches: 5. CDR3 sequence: CASSLVLTSGRAYNEQFF. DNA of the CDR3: TGTGCCAGCAGCTTAGTTCTAACTAGCGGGAGGGCCTACAATGAGCAGTTCTTC.

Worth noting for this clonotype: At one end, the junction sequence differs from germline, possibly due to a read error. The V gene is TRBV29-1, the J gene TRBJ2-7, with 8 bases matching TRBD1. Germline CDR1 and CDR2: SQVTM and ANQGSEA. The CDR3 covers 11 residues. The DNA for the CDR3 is TGCAGCGCCGGGGAACGGGACAGGCCCCTCTTC. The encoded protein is CSAGERDRPLF.

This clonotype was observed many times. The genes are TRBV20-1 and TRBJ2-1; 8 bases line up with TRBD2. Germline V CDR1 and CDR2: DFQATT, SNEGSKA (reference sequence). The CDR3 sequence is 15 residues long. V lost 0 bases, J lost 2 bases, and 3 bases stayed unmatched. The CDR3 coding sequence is TGCAGTGCTAGAGATGCGGGAGGAACCTACAATGAGCAGTTCTTC. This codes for CSARDAGGTYNEQFF.

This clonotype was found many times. The CDR3 DNA sequence: TGTGCCACCAGCAGAGTATCCGGCCACAATGAGCAGTTCTTC. This sequence encodes CATSRVSGHNEQFF. The V and J genes are TRBV15 and TRBJ2-1, with no clear D. This CDR3 has 14 residues. The V and J ends lost 1 base and 5 bases respectively, with 9 bases between them. CDR1 and CDR2 (germline): LNHNV, YYDKDF (reference sequence).

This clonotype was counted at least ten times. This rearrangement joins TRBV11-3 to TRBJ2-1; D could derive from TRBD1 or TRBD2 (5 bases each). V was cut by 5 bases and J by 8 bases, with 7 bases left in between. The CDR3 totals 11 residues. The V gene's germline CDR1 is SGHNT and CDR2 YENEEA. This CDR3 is CASSGGDEQFF. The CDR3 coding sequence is TGTGCCAGCAGCGGGGGAGATGAGCAGTTCTTC.

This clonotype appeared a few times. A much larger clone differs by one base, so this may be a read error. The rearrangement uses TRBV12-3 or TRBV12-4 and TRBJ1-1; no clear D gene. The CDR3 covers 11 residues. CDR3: CASTGHTDAFF. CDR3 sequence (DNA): TGTGCCAGCACGGGCCACACTGACGCTTTCTTT.

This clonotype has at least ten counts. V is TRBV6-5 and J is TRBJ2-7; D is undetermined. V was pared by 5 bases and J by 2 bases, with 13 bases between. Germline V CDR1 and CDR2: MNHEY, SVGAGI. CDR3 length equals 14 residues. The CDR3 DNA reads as TGTGCCAGCAGTCCTTACTTAGGCGCCTACGAGCAGTACTTC. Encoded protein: CASSPYLGAYEQYF.

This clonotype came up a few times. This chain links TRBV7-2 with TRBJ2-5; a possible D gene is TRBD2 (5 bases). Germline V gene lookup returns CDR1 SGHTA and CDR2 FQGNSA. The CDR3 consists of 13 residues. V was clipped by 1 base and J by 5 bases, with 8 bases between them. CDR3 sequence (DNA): TGTGCCAGCAGCTTAGGAGGGTTGGAGACCCAGTACTTC. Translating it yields CASSLGGLETQYF.

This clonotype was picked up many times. The CDR3 is CAISGSGELFF. The CDR3 DNA reads as TGTGCCATCAGTGGATCCGGGGAGCTGTTTTTT. The chain uses TRBV10-3 and TRBJ2-2; the D is unclear. The CDR3 sequence is 11 residues long. Trimming stripped 4 bases from V and 6 bases from J, with 3 bases between. Per the germline V gene, CDR1 is ENHRY and CDR2 is SYGVKD.

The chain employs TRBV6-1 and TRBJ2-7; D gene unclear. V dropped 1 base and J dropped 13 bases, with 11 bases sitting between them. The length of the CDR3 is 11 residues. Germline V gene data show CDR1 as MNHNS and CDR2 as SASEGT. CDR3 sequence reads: CASSEEGPGYF. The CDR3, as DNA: TGTGCCAGCAGTGAAGAGGGCCCCGGATACTTC.

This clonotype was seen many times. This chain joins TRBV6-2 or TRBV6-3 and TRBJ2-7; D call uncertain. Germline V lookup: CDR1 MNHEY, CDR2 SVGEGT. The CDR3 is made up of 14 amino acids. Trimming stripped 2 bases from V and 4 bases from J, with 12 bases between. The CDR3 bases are TGTGCCAGCAGTTACGCATGGCAGGAATACGAGCAGTACTTC. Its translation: CASSYAWQEYEQYF.